Sequencing of this T cell receptor (beta chain) was carried out in a study of cytomegalovirus exposure and HLA in healthy donors (dated by TCRdb to 2015 to 2018). In terms of the full investigation: In an earlier analysis of under 600 of the donors, 276 Gb of sequence data and some 100 million unique TCR beta sequences from roughly 200 million T cells were reported. Both class I and class II loci were covered by HLA typing, at four-digit resolution. Typing coverage differed by locus: A, B, C, DRB1 and DQB1 were typed in roughly 620-630 donors, DQA1 in roughly 500, DPA1 in around 600, and DPB1 in 472. Alongside the repertoire data, information on donor age, sex, ethnicity and CMV serostatus was compiled. An early release that covered roughly 600 HLA-typed donors contained approximately 290 gigabases of sequencing data and 80 million or so unique TCR sequences. The study combined high-throughput TCR immunosequencing, statistical association of individual TCRs with disease status, and machine learning to predict cytomegalovirus infection status. To decide whether each TCR beta V gene segment behaved as functional or pseudogenic, an earlier analysis of some 600 of the donors relied on high-throughput TCR beta sequencing. The aim of the study was to test whether cataloging public T cell receptors could identify signatures of past pathogen exposure. Genome-wide SNP genotypes for about 55% of the roughly 670 donors were used in a later genetic analysis, which treated that subset as a discovery cohort. Because of strong linkage in the cohort, four or five DR-DQ haplotypes were treated as single units for association and clustering. The later analysis used no new phenotypic data to find candidate immune exposures, relying instead on TCR beta sequences and their occurrence across donors. Along with the approximately 700-subject first cohort, a separate validation cohort of approximately 110 different subjects was used. A later analysis re-examined previously published TCR beta repertoires from more than 600 donors and added high-resolution HLA genotyping to investigate patterns of TCR occurrence. Among about 370 genotyped donors of the cohort, an average of about 220,000 unique TCR beta nucleotide sequences was sequenced per donor, of which roughly 18% were non-productive. Every repertoire in the discovery cohort had been generated on one and the same sequencing platform. The study profiled the T cell repertoires of fewer than 850 subjects by immunosequencing and related them to cytomegalovirus serostatus. Of the roughly 390 genotyped donors, around 81% fell in the genetic ancestry cluster associated with self-reported Caucasian donors.

In total, about 650 healthy bone marrow donors made up the cohort. All cohort members were sampled while nominally healthy, although unrecorded immune exposures were likely present. The donor tested CMV seronegative and was one of the 352 seronegative cohort members. Each donor provided a peripheral blood sample, and peripheral blood mononuclear cells were used for TCR beta sequencing. Genomic DNA extraction from the blood cell samples was performed with the Qiagen DNeasy Blood Extraction Kit. A distance of 7 bases separates the germline ends of V and J, which lose 4 bases and 1 base respectively. The CDR3, cysteine through phenylalanine, is 12 amino acids long. Only CDR3 DNA remains: 36 bases, in frame from the first base. The germline V gene provides CDR1 SQVTM and CDR2 ANQGSEA. Library construction relied on the immunoSEQ multiplex PCR assay. For the multiplex PCR, a mixture combining 60 forward primers for TCR Vbeta segments and 13 reverse primers for TCR Jbeta segments was used. A multiplex PCR assay on genomic DNA amplified the CDR3 region of rearranged TCR beta genes. Amplified TCR beta libraries were sequenced as 87-base-pair reads on the Illumina HiSeq System. From the authors' description of their analysis: Across the 640 or so repertoires, a later analysis counted 78 million or so unique TCR beta chains, around 10 million of which were shared by at least two donors. A nearest-neighbor algorithm error-corrected the raw reads and collapsed the reads into unique sequences, merging closely related sequences to remove PCR and sequencing errors. CDR3 sequences were aligned to IMGT reference sequences to assign V, D and J gene segments. For a sequence to be retained, a match of at least six nucleotides to both a V gene segment and a J gene segment was required. A rearrangement was called productive if the CDR3 had no stop codons and remained in frame with V and J, and every other rearrangement was called non-productive. Following IMGT convention, CDR3 was defined as the stretch from the second conserved V-encoded cysteine up to the conserved J-encoded phenylalanine. In an earlier analysis of more than 550 of the donors, sequences lacking an unambiguous match to a single V gene segment were excluded. In an earlier analysis of 450 to 700 of the donors, V segments were called functional above 56.7% productive rearrangements and were called segregating when the between-donor standard deviation exceeded 5%. To diagnose cytomegalovirus status from the catalog of TCR beta chain sequences, a statistical classification framework was built. In a later analysis, TCR nucleotide sequences were compared against IMGT/GENE-DB human TR gene sequences so that V and J genes could be assigned. A later analysis assigned CDR3 sequences and most-parsimonious VDJ recombination scenarios with the TCRdist pipeline. A later analysis defined each TCR beta chain by its CDR3 amino acid sequence plus V-gene family, and excluded reads lacking a unique V-gene family. To address suspected cross-contamination and a sequencing artifact, a later analysis removed approximately 590 highly shared, low-generation-probability nucleotide sequences. A later analysis calculated a clonal expansion index for each public chain from normalized within-repertoire ranks of inferred template counts. In a later analysis, generation probabilities were computed using a VDJ recombination model fitted to out-of-frame rearrangements, and the results were checked against IGoR. A later analysis scored TCR-TCR, TCR-HLA and TCR-CMV co-occurrence with hypergeometric tests, applying a repertoire-size bias correction to TCR pairs. False discovery rates were estimated in a later analysis by permuting HLA or CMV assignments 20 times. In a later analysis, co-occurring TCRs were grouped with DBSCAN, and TCRdist sequence similarity was added when clustering was performed within HLA-allele-positive subsets. Co-occurrence clustering excluded repertoires with fewer than 30,000 or more than 120,000 public chains, plus five with anomalous nucleotide sharing. This is the immuneACCESS table as TCRdb keeps it, with only in-frame sequences that have V and J called. A part of the clones is gone; compared with another copy, unresolved V genes explain less than half, and the rest is unexplained. V, J and clone size derive from that table, while D and trimming were established from the DNA sequence. The sample records nearly 95,000 clones, 63% of which are singletons. In total, the top ten clones hold 5% to 6.5% of the sample.

Study-wide findings and limitations: A group of highly shared sequence variants was considered likely to be a technical artifact of the sequencing pipeline. An association between a missense DCLRE1C variant and V-gene and J-gene trimming of TCR beta chains was found in a later genetic analysis and replicated in an independent cohort. Because HLA typing was missing for some donors at each locus, association tests included only the typed subset. Because counts were too low, roughly 18 rarely observed V segments, including chromosome 9 orphons, were left out of the earlier analysis of 500 to 750 of the donors. The classifier was reported to diagnose cytomegalovirus status with high specificity and sensitivity in both the original and validation cohorts. According to a later analysis, most CMV-associated TCR beta chains appeared to be HLA-restricted, and the HLA associations seemed to be driven largely by CMV exposure. A further reported finding was that TCR beta sequences accurately predicted the HLA-A and HLA-B alleles for most subjects in the first cohort. A few of the identified cytomegalovirus-associated TCR beta chains were confirmed in vitro to be specific for cytomegalovirus antigens. It was suggested by the authors that the approach could potentially be generalized to other disease states and immunological phenotypes. An earlier analysis of some 560 of the donors showed that most TCR beta V segments appeared in productive rearrangements either about 90% or about 30% of the time, which broadly matched IMGT annotations. In a later genetic analysis, fewer N-insertions in productive TCRs were reported among donors in an Asian-associated ancestry cluster than the 666-donor mean. A later analysis found that TCR association rates varied across HLA loci, with DRB1 alleles showing the most associated TCRs and HLA-C alleles the fewest. A total of 164 TCR beta chains were listed by the study as associated with cytomegalovirus. The presence/absence analyses assumed that sequencing depth was roughly uniform across donors, and that assumption may not be true. According to a later analysis, parvovirus B19, influenza, CMV and Epstein-Barr virus appeared linked to several top co-occurrence clusters. Only TCR beta chains were sequenced in this cohort, and the absence of alpha or paired-chain data limited detectable features. For the cohort, immune exposure information was limited to CMV serostatus. Most TCR sequences were seen in very few donors, while some public TCRs were found in many individuals. When HLA alleles, especially DR and DQ, strongly co-occurred, attributing TCR associations to individual alleles was difficult. A later analysis found that HLA-associated TCR beta chains were more clonally expanded and had lower generation probabilities than equally common non-associated chains. A later analysis associated around 16,000 TCR beta sequences with specific HLA alleles at a false discovery rate of 0.05. The 87-base-pair reads could not distinguish some IMGT-functional V segments, including TRBV6-2 and TRBV6-3, so those segments were excluded. Linkage disequilibrium might explain the correlated functional status among segregating V segments, but an unknown experimental factor could not be excluded.

In the case of this clone: Its antigen specificity is not known. Base qualities were left out, and no much larger clone turns up one base away.

The origin of this receptor is a woman aged 25 to 39 in good health and CMV-seronegative. The chain is encoded by TRBV29-1 joined to TRBJ1-2, with no confidently assigned D gene. The sample comprised PBMCs. The DNA sequence reads TGCAGCGTTGTCACAGATAACTATGGCTACACCTTC. This sequence encodes CSVVTDNYGYTF.